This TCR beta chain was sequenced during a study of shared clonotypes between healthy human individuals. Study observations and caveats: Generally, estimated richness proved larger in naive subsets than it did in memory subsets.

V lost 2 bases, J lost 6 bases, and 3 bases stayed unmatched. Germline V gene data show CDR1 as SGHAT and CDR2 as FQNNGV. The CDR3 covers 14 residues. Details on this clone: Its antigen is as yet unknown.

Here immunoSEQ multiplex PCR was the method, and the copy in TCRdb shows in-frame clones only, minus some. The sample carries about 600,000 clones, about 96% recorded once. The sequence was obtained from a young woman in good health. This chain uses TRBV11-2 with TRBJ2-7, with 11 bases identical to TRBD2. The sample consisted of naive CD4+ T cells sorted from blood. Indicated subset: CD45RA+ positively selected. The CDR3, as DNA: TGTGCCAGCAGCTTAACTAGCGGGAGTGTCGAGCAGTACTTC. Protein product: CASSLTSGSVEQYF.